This TCR beta chain comes out of a study of technical replicates of blood from a handful of donors. This CDR3 has 15 amino acids. The germline V gene has CDR1 SGHNT and CDR2 YYREEE (reference sequence). Trimming removed 3 bases at V and 1 base at J, with 13 bases between. The method was immunoSEQ multiplex PCR; TCRdb's version includes in-frame clones alone and lacks a portion of them. This table holds more than 90,000 clones, about 95% found once. The sample was T cells isolated from PBMCs. The chain has TRBV5-4 and TRBJ1-1; D is undetermined. This clonotype was sampled from a human donor in good health. The CDR3 DNA reads as TGTGCCAGCAGCTACGCGGGAGGTCAGAACACTGAAGCTTTCTTT. The encoded protein is CASSYAGGQNTEAFF.